This record covers a single T cell receptor (beta chain). Germline V gene sequence: CDR1 LNHDA, CDR2 SQIVND (reference sequence). This CDR3 spans 19 amino acids. The trim removed 4 bases at V and 0 bases at J, leaving 13 bases unmatched. The data belong to a study of shared clonotypes between healthy human individuals. Study details: CD4 naive cells filled three plates per donor, CD4 memory three, CD8 naive two and CD8 memory one.

The donor cohort consisted entirely of Caucasian adults residing in Nashville, Tennessee. At deep level, the assay was performed. Here immunoSEQ multiplex PCR was the method, and the copy in TCRdb shows in-frame clones only, minus some. This table has 2 million to 2.5 million clones, less than 95% appearing once. The receptor comes from a man aged 18-30 years in good health. Some clones in this sample may be carry-over from other donors' samples. V usage is TRBV19 and J usage is TRBJ2-1; the match to TRBD2 covers 9 bases. Sequenced sample: naive CD4+ T cells from PBMCs. Subset meaning: CD45RA+ positively selected. The CDR3 DNA reads as TGTGCCAGTAGTAGACGGATATCGGGTAGCGGGAGCTCCTACAATGAGCAGTTCTTC. It yields the protein CASSRRISGSGSSYNEQFF.